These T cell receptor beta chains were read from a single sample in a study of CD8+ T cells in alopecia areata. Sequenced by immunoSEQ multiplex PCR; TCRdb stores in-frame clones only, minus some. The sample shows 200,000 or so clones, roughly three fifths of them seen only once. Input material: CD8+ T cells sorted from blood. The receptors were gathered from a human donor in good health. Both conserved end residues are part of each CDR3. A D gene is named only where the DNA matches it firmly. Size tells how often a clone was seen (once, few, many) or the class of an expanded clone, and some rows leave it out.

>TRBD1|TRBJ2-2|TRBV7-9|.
TGTGCCAGCAGCCTGGACAGGGCCGGGGAGCTGTTTTTT
CASSLDRAGELFF
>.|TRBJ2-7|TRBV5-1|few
TGCGCCAGCAGCCCCGGATCTTATGAGCAGTACTTC
CASSPGSYEQYF
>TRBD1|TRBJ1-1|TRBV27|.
TGTGCCAGCAGTCCGACCCGGACAGGGAACACTGAAGCTTTCTTT
CASSPTRTGNTEAFF
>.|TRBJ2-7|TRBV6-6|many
TGTGCCAGCAGTTACAACTCTGGGGGCGAGCAGTACTTC
CASSYNSGGEQYF
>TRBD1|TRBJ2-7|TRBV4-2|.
TGTGCCAGCAGTCCCCTCGGGGACAGGACAACCTACGAGCAGTACTTC
CASSPLGDRTTYEQYF
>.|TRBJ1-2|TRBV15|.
TGTGCCACCAGCAGGGACCTAGGGACCTATGGCTACACCTTC
CATSRDLGTYGYTF
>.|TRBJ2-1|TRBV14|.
TGTGCCAGCAGCCTAGAAGGCTACAATGAGCAGTTCTTC
CASSLEGYNEQFF
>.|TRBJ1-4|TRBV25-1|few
TGTGCCAGCAGTGAGACCCTGGTCGGTGAACTGTTTTTT
CASSETLVGELFF
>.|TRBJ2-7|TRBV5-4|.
TGTGCCAGCAGCTTTGGTCCGGAACACTACGAGCAGTACTTC
CASSFGPEHYEQYF
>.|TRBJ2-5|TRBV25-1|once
TGTGCCAGTGCTATGTTTTGGCGCAAGCAGACCCAGTACTTC
CASAMFWRKQTQYF
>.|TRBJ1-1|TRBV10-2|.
TGCGCCAGCAGTGCGGGGCTCGTGAACACTGAAGCTTTCTTT
CASSAGLVNTEAFF
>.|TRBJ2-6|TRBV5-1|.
TGCGCCAGCGGCAGGGTGTCCGGGGCCAACGTCCTGACTTTC
CASGRVSGANVLTF
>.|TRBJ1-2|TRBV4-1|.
TGCGCCAGCAGCCAAGATTTAGGGGGAAGCTACACCTTC
CASSQDLGGSYTF
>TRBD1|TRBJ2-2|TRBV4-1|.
TGCGCCAGCAGCCCGGACAGGGGGAAGGACACCGGGGAGCTGTTTTTT
CASSPDRGKDTGELFF
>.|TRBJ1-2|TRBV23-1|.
TGCGCCAGCAGTCCTGGAAGCTATGGCTACACCTTC
CASSPGSYGYTF
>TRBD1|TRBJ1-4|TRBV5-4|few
TGTGCCAGCAGCCTGGACAGGGCGGGTGAAAAACTGTTTTTT
CASSLDRAGEKLFF
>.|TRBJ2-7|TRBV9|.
TGTGCCAGCAGCGTAGGAGAGGGAGGCTACGAGCAGTACTTC
CASSVGEGGYEQYF
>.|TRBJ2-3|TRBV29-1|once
TGCAGCGTTGCGGCGCCAGACTCTACGCAGTATTTT
CSVAAPDSTQYF
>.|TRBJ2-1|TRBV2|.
TGTGCCAGCAGTGCCCTAGGAGGGGCCGGAGGGGGGCAGTTCTTC
CASSALGGAGGGQFF
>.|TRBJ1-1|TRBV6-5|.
TGTGCCAGCAGCCCAGGGAGTCTGTGGACTGAAGCTTTCTTT
CASSPGSLWTEAFF
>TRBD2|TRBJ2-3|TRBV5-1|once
TGCGCCAGCAGCATCCCTAGGCGGGGGGCCGGCACAGATACGCAGTATTTT
CASSIPRRGAGTDTQYF
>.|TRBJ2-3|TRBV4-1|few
TGCGCCAGCAGCCCGCCATATTTT
CASSPPYF
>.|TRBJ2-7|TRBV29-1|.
TGCAGCGTTGAAGACCTACAGGGTTCCTACGAGCAGTACTTC
CSVEDLQGSYEQYF
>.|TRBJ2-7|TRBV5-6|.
TGTGCCAGCAGCCCCAAAAGGACCCAGACCTACGAGCAGTACTTC
CASSPKRTQTYEQYF
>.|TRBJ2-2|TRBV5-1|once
TGCGCCAGCAGCTTCGGGAACACCGGGGAGCTGTTTTTT
CASSFGNTGELFF
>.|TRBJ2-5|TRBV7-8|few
TGTGCCAGCAGCTTAGTGGAGGGGACGGAGACCCAGTACTTC
CASSLVEGTETQYF
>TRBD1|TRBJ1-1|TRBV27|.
TGTGCCAGCAGCCCGGGACAGCTGAACACTGAAGCTTTCTTT
CASSPGQLNTEAFF
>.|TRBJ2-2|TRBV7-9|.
TGTGCCAGCAGCTTAGGTGCCGGGGAGCTGTTTTTT
CASSLGAGELFF
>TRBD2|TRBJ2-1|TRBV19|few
TGTGCCAGTAGTATGGCCCAGACTAGCGACGAGCAGTTCTTC
CASSMAQTSDEQFF
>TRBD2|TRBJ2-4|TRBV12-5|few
TGTGCTAGTGGGGACTCAGCGGGGGAGGACATTCAGTACTTC
CASGDSAGEDIQYF
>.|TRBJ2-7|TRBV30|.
TGTGCCTGGAGTACAGGCTACGAGCAGTACTTC
CAWSTGYEQYF
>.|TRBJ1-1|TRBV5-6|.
TGTGCCAGCAGCTTGTTACAGTGGAACACTGAAGCTTTCTTT
CASSLLQWNTEAFF
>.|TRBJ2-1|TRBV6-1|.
TGTGCCAGCAGTGAATTGAGGGGGTTGTCTGCAATTGAGCAGTTCTTC
CASSELRGLSAIEQFF
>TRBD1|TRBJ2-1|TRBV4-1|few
TGCGCCAGCAGCCAAGATCCAGGGACAGGGGACAATGAGCAGTTCTTC
CASSQDPGTGDNEQFF
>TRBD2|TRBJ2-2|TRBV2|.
TGTGCCAGCAGTGATCAGCGGGGGGGCCGTACCGGGGAGCTGTTTTTT
CASSDQRGGRTGELFF
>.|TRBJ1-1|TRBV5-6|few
TGTGCCAGCAGCTTGTTCTCTACGAACACTGAAGCTTTCTTT
CASSLFSTNTEAFF
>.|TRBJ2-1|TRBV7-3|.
TGTGCCAGCAGCTCGACCCGCAATGAGCAGTTCTTC
CASSSTRNEQFF
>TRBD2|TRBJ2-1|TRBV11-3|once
TGTGCCAGCAGCTTAAAGGGGACTACCTACTACAATGAGCAGTTCTTC
CASSLKGTTYYNEQFF
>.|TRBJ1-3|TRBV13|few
TGTGCCAGCAGCCTCAAGGGACACCTCTCTGGAAACACCATATATTTT
CASSLKGHLSGNTIYF
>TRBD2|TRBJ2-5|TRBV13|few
TGTGCCAGCAGCTTAGTGGGGACTAGCAACCAAGAGACCCAGTACTTC
CASSLVGTSNQETQYF
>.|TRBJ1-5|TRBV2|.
TGTGCCAGCAGTGATCGGCGGAACAATCAGCCCCAGCATTTT
CASSDRRNNQPQHF
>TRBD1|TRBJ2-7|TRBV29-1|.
TGCAGCGTTGAAGGGGTAGGGCAGGGGGCCTCCTACGAGCAGTACTTC
CSVEGVGQGASYEQYF
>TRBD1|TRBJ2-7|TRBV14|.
TGTGCCAGCAGCCCGAGTGGGACAGGGTACGAGCAGTACTTC
CASSPSGTGYEQYF
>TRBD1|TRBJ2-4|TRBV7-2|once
TGTGCCAGCAGCGCACCGGGACAGCAAGAAAACATTCAGTACTTC
CASSAPGQQENIQYF
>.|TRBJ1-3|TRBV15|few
TGTGCCACCAGCAAAAGACGTCCCAGCTCTGGAAACACCATATATTTT
CATSKRRPSSGNTIYF
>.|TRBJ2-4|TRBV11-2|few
TGTGCCAGCAGCTTAGTCCCGTCGGACATTCAGTACTTC
CASSLVPSDIQYF
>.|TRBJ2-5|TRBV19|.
TGTGCCAGTAGTATGATTCCGACAGCGGAGACCCAGTACTTC
CASSMIPTAETQYF
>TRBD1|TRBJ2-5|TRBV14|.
TGTGCCAGCAGCCAAGAGGACAGGTACTATCAGGAGACCCAGTACTTC
CASSQEDRYYQETQYF
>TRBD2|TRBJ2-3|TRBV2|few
TGTGCCAGCGGGGGGGGTAGCACAGATACGCAGTATTTT
CASGGGSTDTQYF